Sequencing of this T cell receptor beta chain was carried out in a study of T cell responses to AZD1222 COVID-19 vaccine. Study-wide points: Repertoires in all cases were sampled only once the peak T cell response had passed. Clonal diversity was possibly underestimated, and white British individuals and females predominated among donors.

Produced via immunoSEQ multiplex PCR; TCRdb's table is partial and in-frame only. The table lists tens of thousands of clones, 65% to 85% of them singletons. The CDR3 is made up of 15 amino acids. Germline V gives CDR1 GTSNPN, CDR2 SVGIG (reference sequence). J gave up 4 bases and V 2 bases, and 6 bases lay outside the gene matches. In regard to this clone: As yet, its antigen is unknown.

V gene TRBV30 combines with J gene TRBJ1-1; 11 nucleotides align to TRBD1. Sequences were derived from peripheral blood, sampled 28 days after the second AZD1222 dose. The receptor comes from an adult who received the AZD1222 COVID-19 vaccine. The CDR3 spells CAWSPRTGGSTEAFF. CDR3 DNA sequence: TGTGCCTGGAGTCCAAGGACAGGGGGCTCCACTGAAGCTTTCTTT.